This is a list of T cell receptor beta chains from one sample in a study of blood T cell repertoires in COVID-19. This table comes from immunoSEQ multiplex PCR, and its TCRdb copy is limited to in-frame clones, with some not included. The sample has under 300,000 clones, nearly 90% seen once; the top ten hold approximately 4.6%. Material: peripheral blood. These TCRs come from a woman aged 40 to 50 who had recovered from COVID-19. Each CDR3 is given with its conserved first and last residue. A D gene is named only where the DNA matches it firmly. Clone size is stated in some rows and not others, as once, few, many or a class when expanded.

>TRBJ2-2|-|TRBV13|-
CASSLAAGELFF
TGTGCCAGCAGCTTAGCCGCCGGGGAGCTGTTTTTT
>TRBJ2-3|TRBD2|TRBV14|-
CASSQIAGVFADTQYF
TGTGCCAGCAGCCAAATAGCGGGGGTCTTTGCGGATACGCAGTATTTT
>TRBJ2-1|TRBD1|TRBV4-3|-
CASSRSFRGPVYEQFF
TGCGCCAGCAGCCGGTCCTTCAGGGGGCCCGTCTATGAGCAGTTCTTC
>TRBJ2-1|TRBD2|TRBV7-2|-
CASSWTSGSSYNEQFF
TGTGCCAGCAGCTGGACTAGCGGGAGCTCCTACAATGAGCAGTTCTTC
>TRBJ2-2|-|TRBV3-1/TRBV3-2|-
CASSQVDIGELFF
TGTGCCAGCAGCCAGGTAGATATCGGGGAGCTGTTTTTT
>TRBJ1-6|-|TRBV7-9|once
CASSDRSTNSPLHF
TGTGCCAGCAGCGACAGGTCGACAAATTCACCCCTCCACTTT
>TRBJ2-1|TRBD2|TRBV3-1/TRBV3-2|-
CASSQGTSGGFDNEQFF
TGTGCCAGCAGCCAGGGAACTAGCGGGGGGTTTGACAATGAGCAGTTCTTC
>TRBJ1-2|-|TRBV7-9|-
CASSSGQYLRYGYTF
TGTGCCAGCAGCTCCGGACAGTACCTTAGATATGGCTACACCTTC
>TRBJ2-5|-|TRBV30|-
CAWNGGMEETQYF
TGTGCCTGGAACGGCGGGATGGAAGAGACCCAGTACTTC
>TRBJ1-4|-|TRBV4-3|-
CASSQRQGSEKLFF
TGCGCCAGCAGCCAAAGGCAGGGGAGTGAAAAACTGTTTTTT
>TRBJ2-3|TRBD2|TRBV7-2|-
CASSLLAGVGTDTQYF
TGTGCCAGCAGCCTACTAGCGGGAGTGGGCACAGATACGCAGTATTTT
>TRBJ2-3|-|TRBV30|-
CAWSQQATDTQYF
TGTGCCTGGTCGCAGCAGGCAACAGATACGCAGTATTTT
>TRBJ2-5|TRBD2|TRBV4-1|-
CASSPMGLGETQYF
TGCGCCAGCAGCCCAATGGGACTAGGGGAGACCCAGTACTTC
>TRBJ2-7|-|TRBV6-5|-
CASSYSGTGTYEQYF
TGTGCCAGCAGTTACTCAGGGACTGGCACCTACGAGCAGTACTTC
>TRBJ1-3|-|TRBV2|few
CASGAPRGNTIYF
TGTGCCAGCGGGGCACCACGGGGAAACACCATATATTTT
>TRBJ2-3|-|TRBV14|-
CASSQSSLDTQYF
TGTGCCAGCAGCCAATCGAGTCTAGATACGCAGTATTTT
>TRBJ2-4|TRBD1|TRBV2|-
CASSETGGYIQYF
TGTGCCAGCAGTGAAACAGGGGGCTACATTCAGTACTTC
>TRBJ2-7|-|TRBV5-5|-
CASSLEDQWQYF
TGTGCCAGCAGCCTCGAGGATCAGTGGCAGTACTTC
>TRBJ1-6|TRBD1|TRBV19|-
CASTTSNDRVAYNSPLHF
TGTGCCAGTACCACCTCCAACGACAGGGTGGCCTATAATTCACCCCTCCACTTT
>TRBJ1-2|TRBD1|TRBV11-2|few
CASSSDREGMGYTF
TGTGCCAGCAGCTCGGACAGGGAGGGGATGGGCTACACCTTC
>TRBJ2-2|-|TRBV9|-
CASSVDLFRDTGELFF
TGTGCCAGCAGCGTAGACCTCTTCAGGGACACCGGGGAGCTGTTTTTT
>TRBJ1-4|-|TRBV15|-
CATSKGGGDEKLFF
TGTGCCACCAGCAAAGGGGGGGGTGATGAAAAACTGTTTTTT
>TRBJ2-7|-|TRBV3-1/TRBV3-2|-
CASSQEQHSYEQYF
TGTGCCAGCAGCCAAGAACAGCATTCCTACGAGCAGTACTTC
>TRBJ1-1|-|TRBV24-1|-
CATSRGGSTEAFF
TGTGCCACCAGTAGGGGGGGGAGCACTGAAGCTTTCTTT
>TRBJ2-7|-|TRBV29-1|-
CSALQTVLSTKYEQYF
TGCAGCGCTCTGCAGACAGTCCTCTCGACGAAATACGAGCAGTACTTC
>TRBJ1-2|TRBD1|TRBV12-3/TRBV12-4|-
CASQGVGGYTF
TGTGCCAGCCAGGGGGTTGGTGGCTACACCTTC
>TRBJ2-1|TRBD2|TRBV7-6|-
CASTQQASGRTTYNEQFF
TGTGCCAGCACCCAGCAGGCTAGCGGGAGGACGACCTACAATGAGCAGTTCTTC
>TRBJ1-5|TRBD1|TRBV20-1|-
CSAGDRGYSNQPQHF
TGCAGTGCTGGTGACAGGGGATATAGCAATCAGCCCCAGCATTTT
>TRBJ1-2|TRBD1|TRBV7-9|-
CASRAQGARGYTF
TGTGCCAGCCGCGCCCAGGGGGCGCGTGGCTACACCTTC
>TRBJ2-2|TRBD1|TRBV19|-
CASSTTGTTGELFF
TGTGCCAGTAGTACGACAGGGACCACCGGGGAGCTGTTTTTT
>TRBJ2-5|-|TRBV19|-
CATARRGGETQYF
TGTGCCACCGCCCGGCGGGGTGGGGAGACCCAGTACTTC
>TRBJ1-5|TRBD1|TRBV6-2/TRBV6-3|-
CASSYVAARGLFNQPQHF
TGTGCCAGCAGTTACGTCGCGGCCAGGGGGCTTTTCAATCAGCCCCAGCATTTT
>TRBJ2-5|TRBD2|TRBV7-2|-
CASSLGTSGRRGETQYF
TGTGCCAGCAGCCTCGGGACTAGCGGGAGGAGGGGAGAGACCCAGTACTTC
>TRBJ2-1|-|TRBV3-1/TRBV3-2|once
CASSHWRRSEQFF
TGTGCCAGCAGCCACTGGAGAAGGAGCGAGCAGTTCTTC
>TRBJ2-5|-|TRBV20-1|-
CSASFRGTETQYF
TGCAGTGCTAGTTTTCGAGGGACTGAGACCCAGTACTTC
>TRBJ1-2|-|TRBV7-8|-
CASSLEFRAIYGYTF
TGTGCCAGCAGCTTAGAATTCAGGGCAATTTATGGCTACACCTTC
>TRBJ1-5|-|TRBV2|-
CASSYTNQPQHF
TGTGCCAGCAGTTACACCAATCAGCCCCAGCATTTT
>TRBJ2-3|TRBD2|TRBV4-3|-
CASSFALGGTDTQYF
TGCGCCAGCAGTTTTGCGTTGGGGGGGACAGATACGCAGTATTTT
>TRBJ2-7|TRBD1|TRBV6-6|-
CASSYSTGGGYEQYF
TGTGCCAGCAGTTACTCTACAGGGGGCGGGTACGAGCAGTACTTC
>TRBJ2-7|-|TRBV19|-
CASSMNWENYEQYF
TGTGCCAGTAGTATGAACTGGGAGAACTACGAGCAGTACTTC
>TRBJ2-1|TRBD1|TRBV7-9|-
CASSVSFRGPSSYNEQFF
TGTGCCAGCAGCGTCTCCTTCAGGGGGCCCAGCTCCTACAATGAGCAGTTCTTC
>TRBJ1-4|-|TRBV28|-
CASSPVGQADEKLFF
TGTGCCAGCAGTCCGGTTGGGCAGGCTGACGAAAAACTGTTTTTT
>TRBJ2-2|TRBD2|TRBV9|-
CASSAGLAGGPGTGELFF
TGTGCCAGCAGCGCTGGACTAGCGGGAGGGCCGGGCACCGGGGAGCTGTTTTTT
>TRBJ1-5|-|TRBV2|-
CASSVQGISSNQPQHF
TGTGCCAGCAGTGTTCAGGGAATTAGCAGCAATCAGCCCCAGCATTTT
>TRBJ1-6|TRBD1|TRBV28|-
CASRPRTGNYNSPLHF
TGTGCCAGCAGGCCCCGGACAGGGAACTATAATTCACCCCTCCACTTT
>TRBJ1-1|TRBD1|TRBV11-1|-
CASSMTGLNTEAFF
TGTGCCAGCAGCATGACAGGGTTGAACACTGAAGCTTTCTTT
>TRBJ2-1|-|TRBV30|-
CAWSVSRYNEQFF
TGTGCCTGGAGTGTTTCCCGGTACAATGAGCAGTTCTTC
>TRBJ1-2|-|TRBV2|-
CASSPDSNYGHTF
TGTGCCAGCAGTCCGGACAGTAACTATGGCCACACCTTC
>TRBJ2-7|TRBD2|TRBV3-1/TRBV3-2|-
CASSQVAGGLYEQYF
TGTGCCAGCAGCCAAGTAGCGGGGGGCCTCTACGAGCAGTACTTC
>TRBJ2-2|TRBD2|TRBV28|-
CASNSGGPNTGELFF
TGTGCCAGCAATTCGGGGGGGCCGAACACCGGGGAGCTGTTTTTT
>TRBJ2-5|TRBD1|TRBV11-3|-
CASSTPDRGKTQYF
TGTGCCAGCAGCACACCCGACAGGGGAAAGACCCAGTACTTC
>TRBJ2-1|-|TRBV3-1/TRBV3-2|-
CASSRPLLNEQFF
TGTGCCAGCAGTCGCCCTCTATTGAATGAGCAGTTCTTC
>TRBJ2-3|TRBD1|TRBV7-9|few
CASSSTQGQGDTQYF
TGTGCCAGCAGCTCTACACAGGGGCAGGGAGATACGCAGTATTTT
>TRBJ1-1|-|TRBV7-6|-
CASSPGSRGGFTEAFF
TGTGCCAGCAGCCCAGGATCAAGGGGAGGGTTCACTGAAGCTTTCTTT
>TRBJ1-2|-|TRBV30|-
CAWSRPGGILFGYTF
TGTGCCTGGAGCCGGCCCGGGGGGATTTTGTTTGGCTACACCTTC
>TRBJ2-3|TRBD1|TRBV13|-
CASSTRQGRTDTQYF
TGTGCCAGCAGCACGCGACAGGGTAGAACAGATACGCAGTATTTT
>TRBJ2-1|TRBD2|TRBV3-1/TRBV3-2|-
CASSQVLAGGRNEQFF
TGTGCCAGCAGCCAAGTTCTAGCGGGAGGGCGGAATGAGCAGTTCTTC
>TRBJ1-6|-|TRBV25-1|-
CASSESAGAASPLHF
TGTGCCAGCAGTGAATCGGCAGGGGCAGCGTCACCCCTCCACTTT
>TRBJ2-2|TRBD1|TRBV5-4|-
CASSLVQGATGELFF
TGTGCCAGCAGCTTGGTTCAGGGGGCGACCGGGGAGCTGTTTTTT